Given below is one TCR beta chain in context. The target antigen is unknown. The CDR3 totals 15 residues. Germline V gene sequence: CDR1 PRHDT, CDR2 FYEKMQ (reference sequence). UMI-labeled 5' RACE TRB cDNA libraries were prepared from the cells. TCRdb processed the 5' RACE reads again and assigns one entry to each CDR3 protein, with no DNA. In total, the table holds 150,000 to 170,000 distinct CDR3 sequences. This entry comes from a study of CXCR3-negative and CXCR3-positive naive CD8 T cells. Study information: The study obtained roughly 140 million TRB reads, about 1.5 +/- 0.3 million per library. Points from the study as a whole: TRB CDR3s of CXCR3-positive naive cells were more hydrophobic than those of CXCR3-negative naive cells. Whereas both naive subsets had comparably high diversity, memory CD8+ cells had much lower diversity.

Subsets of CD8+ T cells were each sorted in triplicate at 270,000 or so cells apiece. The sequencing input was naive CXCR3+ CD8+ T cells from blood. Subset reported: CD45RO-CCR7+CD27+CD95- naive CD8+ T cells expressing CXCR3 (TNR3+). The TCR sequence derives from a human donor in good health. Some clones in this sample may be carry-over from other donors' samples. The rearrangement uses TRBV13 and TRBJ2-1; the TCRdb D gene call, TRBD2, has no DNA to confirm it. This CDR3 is CASSLLAGGQNEQFF.